Sequencing of this T cell receptor (beta chain) was carried out in a study of T cell responses to AZD1222 COVID-19 vaccine. Findings of the study overall: Only a handful of people who got AZD1222 tested seropositive at baseline. The CD4 TCRs associated with vaccination extended across spike and predominated at 160-218 and 743-854.

Here immunoSEQ multiplex PCR was the method, and the copy in TCRdb shows in-frame clones only, minus some. Of some 100,000 clones listed, 90% to 95% are singletons. The junction had 6 bases not matched to a gene; V was cut back by 3 bases and J by 6 bases. The CDR3 runs to 16 residues. The germline V gene encodes CDR1 KGHSH and CDR2 LQKENI. As concerns this clone: Its antigen is not identified.

The sequences come from peripheral blood, collected on day 0 of AZD1222 vaccination. The genes are TRBV18 and TRBJ2-2; 11 bases match TRBD1. This receptor was taken from an adult in good health. The CDR3 DNA reads as TGTGCCAGCTCACCCTTCGGACAGGGGGCTTCCGGGGAGCTGTTTTTT. This codes for CASSPFGQGASGELFF. The full variable domain, rest sourced from reference TRBV18 and TRBJ2-2, is NAGVMQNPRHLVRRRGQEARLRCSPMKGHSHVYWYRQLPEEGLKFMVYLQKENIIDESGMPKERFSAEFPKEGPSILRIQQVVRGDSAAYFCASSPFGQGASGELFFGEGSRLTVL.